A single sample gave rise to the 10 T cell receptor beta chains below, sequenced in a study of blood T cell repertoires in COVID-19. Data came from immunoSEQ multiplex PCR; TCRdb stores just in-frame clones and leaves some out. This sample has roughly 400,000 clones; 80% to 90% occur once, and the top ten carry approximately 10%. The sample was PBMCs or T cells enriched from blood (not recorded which). These receptors were collected from a woman aged 45-60 years who had recovered from COVID-19.

The chain is built from TRBV9 and TRBJ2-1; maybe TRBD1 (6 bases). The V and J ends lost 0 bases and 9 bases respectively, with 19 bases between them. Germline V gene lookup returns CDR1 SGDLS and CDR2 YYNGEE. The CDR3 runs to 16 residues. DNA of the CDR3: TGTGCCAGCAGCGTAGACGGTGGGGGCGTTGGTGGTGAGCAGTTCTTC. As protein: CASSVDGGGVGGEQFF.

V gene TRBV5-1 combines with J gene TRBJ2-7; 7 nucleotides agree with TRBD1. This CDR3 spans 15 amino acids. The germline gives CDR1 SGHRS, CDR2 YFSETQ. V shed 2 bases, J shed 3 bases, and the junction held 8 bases outside the gene matches. The CDR3, as DNA: TGCGCCAGCAGCTTTACCGGGACAGAAATCTACGAGCAGTACTTC. Translation gives CASSFTGTEIYEQYF.

This clone was counted a single time. The V and J genes are TRBV7-9 and TRBJ1-1; 8 bases align to TRBD1. V was clipped by 3 bases and J by 5 bases; unmatched bases: 2. Germline V gene sequence: CDR1 SEHNR, CDR2 FQNEAQ (reference sequence). The CDR3 has 13 amino acids. CDR3 DNA: TGTGCCAGCAGCTTTACAGGGGGGACTGAAGCTTTCTTT. Amino acid sequence: CASSFTGGTEAFF.

V gene TRBV29-1 combines with J gene TRBJ1-3; 7 positions agree with TRBD1. CDR1 and CDR2 (germline): SQVTM, ANQGSEA. This CDR3 region has 14 residues. With 6 bases clipped from V and 0 bases from J, the junction kept 5 bases outside the gene matches. CDR3 nucleotide sequence: TGCAGCGTAGACGGGACAGTCTCTGGAAACACCATATATTTT. Amino acids: CSVDGTVSGNTIYF.

V usage is TRBV30 and J usage is TRBJ1-2; D is possibly TRBD1 (5 bases). The CDR3 has 12 residues. Trimming removed 0 bases at V and 4 bases at J, with 6 bases between. Germline-derived CDR1 and CDR2 are GTSNPN and SVGIG (reference sequence). The CDR3 is CAWSVGGYGYTF. The CDR3 DNA follows: TGTGCCTGGAGTGTCGGGGGCTATGGCTACACCTTC. The full variable domain, rest sourced from reference TRBV30 and TRBJ1-2, is SQTIHQWPATLVQPVGSPLSLECTVEGTSNPNLYWYRQAAGRGLQLLFYSVGIGQISSEVPQNLSASRPQDRQFILSSKKLLLSDSGFYLCAWSVGGYGYTFGSGTRLTVV.

The J gene is TRBJ1-6, the V gene TRBV7-8, with 7 positions matching TRBD1. The V gene's germline CDR1 is SGHVS and CDR2 FQNEAQ. This CDR3 spans 20 amino acids. The V segment lost 5 bases and the J segment 0 bases; nucleotides outside the gene matches: 16. CDR3 sequence (DNA): TGTGCCAGCAGCCCCACAGGGGACCGAGCTACTTACTCCTATAATTCACCCCTCCACTTT. This codes for CASSPTGDRATYSYNSPLHF.

The count of this clone is one. The V gene is TRBV30, the J gene TRBJ2-7, with a possible D match to TRBD1 (5 bases). Germline V CDR1 and CDR2: GTSNPN, SVGIG (reference sequence). The CDR3 length is 14 residues. Trimming removed 6 bases from V and 1 base from J, with 16 bases in between. The CDR3 reads CACLGCRESYEQYF. DNA for the CDR3: TGTGCCTGTTTAGGGTGCAGGGAATCCTACGAGCAGTACTTC. Together with reference TRBV30 and TRBJ2-7, the CDR3 gives the full variable domain: SQTIHQWPATLVQPVGSPLSLECTVEGTSNPNLYWYRQAAGRGLQLLFYSVGIGQISSEVPQNLSASRPQDRQFILSSKKLLLSDSGFYLCACLGCRESYEQYFGPGTRLTVT.

The V and J genes are TRBV27 and TRBJ1-5; D is uncertain. V gave up 2 bases and J gave up 7 bases, with 12 bases separating them. The CDR3 is made up of 14 amino acids. Germline loops: CDR1 MNHEY, CDR2 SMNVEV (reference sequence). The CDR3, as DNA: TGTGCCAGCAGTTTAGAGGGTGTCGGGCAGCCCCAGCATTTT. Translated: CASSLEGVGQPQHF.

The V and J genes are TRBV5-6 and TRBJ1-1, with a weak D call TRBD1 (6 bases). CDR3 length: 14 amino acids. V lost 2 bases and J lost 2, with 10 bases in between. CDR1 SGHDT and CDR2 YYEEEE come from the germline V gene. CDR3 DNA: TGTGCCAGCAGCTTTTGGGGGCCAAACACTGAAGCTTTCTTT. It codes for CASSFWGPNTEAFF.

The chain links TRBV7-9 to TRBJ1-1; no firm D call. The V gene's germline CDR1 is SEHNR and CDR2 FQNEAQ (reference sequence). The CDR3 contains 13 residues. Trimming removed 1 base from V and 3 bases from J, with 6 bases in between. The CDR3 bases are TGTGCCAGCAGCTTAGGTCCCGACACTGAAGCTTTCTTT. Protein: CASSLGPDTEAFF. Together with reference TRBV7-9 and TRBJ1-1, the CDR3 gives the full variable domain: DTGVSQNPRHKITKRGQNVTFRCDPISEHNRLYWYRQTLGQGPEFLTYFQNEAQLEKSRLLSDRFSAERPKGSFSTLEIQRTEQGDSAMYLCASSLGPDTEAFFGQGTRLTVV.